One sample yielded the 31 T cell receptor beta chains listed below, sequenced in a study of shared clonotypes between healthy human individuals (dated by TCRdb to 2018 to 2021). The library was generated by the immunoSEQ multiplex PCR assay. The source is immuneACCESS, and TCRdb retained only in-frame sequences with V and J called. Part of the clones is not carried over; for the studies checked, unresolved V genes explain less than half of this, and the remainder is unexplained. The table for this sample lists hundreds of thousands of clones; about 96% of them were counted only once. Less than 0.12% of the sample belongs to the ten largest clones. For the CD8 naive samples, CD45RO-negative cells were positively selected for CCR7, yielding a CD45RA+CCR7+ population from which TemRA cells were excluded. The material sequenced was naive CD8+ T cells sorted from blood. Taken with the paper, the label for cell subset or site translates to: CD45RA+CCR7+. The receptor source for this set is a woman under 40 in good health.

The chain has TRBV5-6 and TRBJ2-1, with D uncertain. This CDR3 spans 13 amino acids. The V gene's germline CDR1 is SGHDT and CDR2 YYEEEE. V lost 2 bases and J lost 5, with 8 bases in between. CDR3: CASSFLGNNEQFF. The CDR3 DNA follows: TGTGCCAGCAGCTTTCTCGGAAACAATGAGCAGTTCTTC. Variable domain in full (rest from reference TRBV5-6 and TRBJ2-1): DAGVTQSPTHLIKTRGQQVTLRCSPKSGHDTVSWYQQALGQGPQFIFQYYEEEERQRGNFPDRFSGHQFPNYSSELNVNALLLGDSALYLCASSFLGNNEQFFGPGTRLTVL.

The V call is TRBV5-1, the J call TRBJ1-1, with 8 positions matching TRBD1. The ends lost 5 bases at V and 3 bases at J; junction bases unmatched: 3. This CDR3 is 13 amino acids long. The V gene's germline CDR1 is SGHRS and CDR2 YFSETQ. The CDR3 DNA is TGCGCCAGCAGTCCACAGGGGGACACTGAAGCTTTCTTT. Translation gives CASSPQGDTEAFF.

The V and J genes are TRBV28 and TRBJ1-4, with D perhaps TRBD1 (6 bases). The CDR3 has 14 amino acids. The germline CDR1 and CDR2 sequences are MDHEN and SYDVKM. V lost 5 bases and J lost 7, with 14 bases in between. The CDR3 here is CASSRQVVGEKLFF. For the CDR3, the DNA is TGTGCCAGCAGTAGACAGGTGGTTGGTGAAAAACTGTTTTTT.

The gene calls are TRBV27 and TRBJ2-1; unclear D gene. The CDR3 is 15 residues long. Germline V gene sequence: CDR1 MNHEY, CDR2 SMNVEV (reference sequence). V gave up 2 bases and J gave up 6 bases, with 14 bases separating them. In DNA, the CDR3 is TGTGCCAGCAGTTTAACCCTGGGCCGTGGCAATGAGCAGTTCTTC. Protein product: CASSLTLGRGNEQFF.

The rearrangement uses TRBV29-1 and TRBJ2-5; TRBD2 agrees at 12 bases. The J call may be mistaken, given a closer DNA end match to TRBJ2-7. The germline V gene has CDR1 SQVTM and CDR2 ANQGSEA. The CDR3 sequence is 12 residues long. The CDR3 protein is CSAGLAGYEQYF. In nucleotides, the CDR3 is TGCAGCGCGGGACTAGCGGGCTACGAGCAGTACTTC.

This clone occurred once. The J gene is TRBJ1-5, the V gene TRBV27; D might be TRBD1 (5 bases). The CDR3 is 13 amino acids. In germline, CDR1 is MNHEY, CDR2 SMNVEV (reference sequence). Trimming removed 2 bases at V and 7 bases at J, with 9 bases between. The CDR3 DNA is TGTGCCAGCAGTTTACAGGGCAGGCAGCCCCAGCATTTT. Protein product: CASSLQGRQPQHF.

The rearrangement joins TRBV4-1 to TRBJ1-4, with D maybe TRBD1 (6 bases). In germline, CDR1 is MGHRA, CDR2 YSYEKL. The CDR3 is 14 residues long. V was cut by 4 bases and J by 8 bases, with 14 bases left in between. Here the CDR3 reads CASSPVRGEEKLFF. The CDR3 region has the DNA TGCGCCAGCAGCCCAGTCAGGGGTGAAGAAAAACTGTTTTTT.

The chain has TRBV28 and TRBJ2-3; 8 nucleotides align to TRBD2. Unmatched junction bases numbered 9, after V lost 1 base and J lost 3 bases. The CDR3 loop spans 17 amino acids. In germline, CDR1 is MDHEN, CDR2 SYDVKM. The DNA of the CDR3 is TGTGCCAGCAGTTTATCCCCAAGCGGGAGCTTGACAGATACGCAGTATTTT. Protein sequence: CASSLSPSGSLTDTQYF.

The gene calls are TRBV30 and TRBJ2-7; D uncertain. This CDR3 has 13 residues. V dropped 8 bases and J dropped 5 bases, with 19 bases sitting between them. CDR1 is GTSNPN, CDR2 SVGIG, per germline (reference sequence). This CDR3 is CARLHTANHEQYF. The CDR3 bases are TGTGCCCGACTCCACACGGCAAACCACGAGCAGTACTTC.

On this clone: At the DNA level, this CDR3 is encoded by other sequences in the same sample as well. This sequence joins TRBV9 and TRBJ2-7, with a possible D match to TRBD2 (6 bases). CDR1 is SGDLS and CDR2 is YYNGEE in the germline V gene. CDR3 length: 14 amino acids. V lost 2 bases to trimming and J lost 2 bases, with 11 bases between them. CDR3 in DNA: TGTGCCAGCAGCGTTGGCGGGGAAACCTACGAGCAGTACTTC. Residues: CASSVGGETYEQYF.

About this clone itself: Other DNA sequences from this sample encode an identical CDR3 as well. V and J are TRBV13 and TRBJ2-1; D uncertain. Germline V gene lookup returns CDR1 PRHDT and CDR2 FYEKMQ (reference sequence). V was trimmed by 1 base and J by 6 bases, leaving 4 bases between them. CDR3 length equals 12 residues. The chain's CDR3 is CASSLAGNEQFF. DNA for the CDR3: TGTGCCAGCAGCTTAGCGGGCAATGAGCAGTTCTTC.

V is TRBV29-1 and J is TRBJ2-5; the D gene is possibly TRBD2 (7 bases). The length of the CDR3 is 15 residues. With 3 bases removed from V and 4 bases from J, the gap between germline ends came to 18 bases. Germline loops: CDR1 SQVTM, CDR2 ANQGSEA. CDR3 sequence: CSVDGQGRGRETQYF. The DNA of the CDR3 is TGCAGCGTTGACGGGCAGGGGAGGGGTAGAGAGACCCAGTACTTC.

The chain recombines TRBV5-6 with TRBJ2-7, with a possible D match to TRBD1 (6 bases). Between the trimmed V and J ends, which lost 4 bases and 5 bases, there was a span of 13 bases. Germline values: CDR1 SGHDT, CDR2 YYEEEE. CDR3 length: 13 residues. The CDR3 region is CASSPAGDNEQYF. The CDR3 region has the DNA TGTGCCAGCAGCCCAGCAGGGGACAACGAGCAGTACTTC. Together with reference TRBV5-6 and TRBJ2-7, the CDR3 gives the full variable domain: DAGVTQSPTHLIKTRGQQVTLRCSPKSGHDTVSWYQQALGQGPQFIFQYYEEEERQRGNFPDRFSGHQFPNYSSELNVNALLLGDSALYLCASSPAGDNEQYFGPGTRLTVT.

V usage is TRBV28 and J usage is TRBJ2-1; 9 nucleotides match TRBD1. Losses at the gene ends were 5 bases for V and 4 bases for J; bases not matched to a gene: 12. The germline V gene encodes CDR1 MDHEN and CDR2 SYDVKM. The CDR3 consists of 17 residues. This chain's CDR3 is CASSGGGRDRVYNEQFF. In DNA form, the CDR3 reads TGTGCCAGCAGTGGGGGGGGTCGGGACAGGGTATACAATGAGCAGTTCTTC.

The chain employs TRBV7-9 and TRBJ2-1; a possible D gene is TRBD2 (6 bases). The CDR3 extends over 16 amino acids. The V gene lost 8 bases and the J gene lost 0 bases, with 17 bases spanning the gap. Germline V gene sequence: CDR1 SEHNR, CDR2 FQNEAQ (reference sequence). DNA of the CDR3: TGTGCCAGCCGGGACTCTAACCTCTCCTCCTACAATGAGCAGTTCTTC. Its protein product is CASRDSNLSSYNEQFF. The whole variable domain, filled in from reference TRBV7-9 and TRBJ2-1, reads DTGVSQNPRHKITKRGQNVTFRCDPISEHNRLYWYRQTLGQGPEFLTYFQNEAQLEKSRLLSDRFSAERPKGSFSTLEIQRTEQGDSAMYLCASRDSNLSSYNEQFFGPGTRLTVL.

This clone was counted a single time. The chain couples TRBV19 to TRBJ1-2, with a possible D match to TRBD1 (5 bases). The CDR3 loop spans 15 amino acids. Germline-derived CDR1 and CDR2 are LNHDA and SQIVND (reference sequence). Trimming removed 4 bases from V and 0 bases from J, with 12 bases in between. The DNA of the CDR3 is TGTGCCAGTAGTACCAGACAGAGCCCTAACTATGGCTACACCTTC. Encoded protein: CASSTRQSPNYGYTF.

The V and J genes are TRBV2 and TRBJ2-3; the D is unclear. The CDR3 runs 12 residues. Germline V gene sequence: CDR1 SNHLY, CDR2 FYNNEI. V was clipped by 0 bases and J by 7 bases, with 5 bases between them. The CDR3 DNA sequence: TGTGCCAGCAGTGAAGCGCTTAATACGCAGTATTTT. This translates into CASSEALNTQYF.

This clone appeared a single time. The rearrangement joins TRBV7-9 to TRBJ2-7; D possibly corresponds to TRBD1 (6 bases). Deletions cut 4 bases from V and 1 base from J, with 14 bases between. The CDR3 consists of 15 residues. Germline V gene lookup returns CDR1 SEHNR and CDR2 FQNEAQ (reference sequence). In DNA, the CDR3 is TGTGCCAGCAGCTCCGGGGACACTCGATCCTACGAGCAGTACTTC. The encoded protein is CASSSGDTRSYEQYF.

This chain connects TRBV7-3 to TRBJ2-7; 7 bases map to TRBD1. Germline V gene sequence: CDR1 SGHTA, CDR2 FQGTGA. Unmatched junction bases numbered 4, after V lost 5 bases and J lost 3 bases. There are 13 residues in the CDR3. The CDR3 DNA reads as TGTGCCAGCAGCACAGGGGCCGACTACGAGCAGTACTTC. Translating gives CASSTGADYEQYF. Supplemented by reference TRBV7-3 and TRBJ2-7, the full variable domain reads GAGVSQTPSNKVTEKGKYVELRCDPISGHTALYWYRQSLGQGPEFLIYFQGTGAADDSGLPNDRFFAVRPEGSVSTLKIQRTERGDSAVYLCASSTGADYEQYFGPGTRLTVT.

The rearrangement links TRBV6-5 to TRBJ2-7, with 9 bases identical to TRBD2. The V and J ends lost 2 bases and 7 bases, in that order; junction bases with no gene match: 9. Germline CDR1 reads MNHEY; CDR2 reads SVGAGI. The CDR3 length is 15 residues. The CDR3 sequence: CASSYRAGGVREQYF. The CDR3 DNA is TGTGCCAGCAGTTACCGGGCGGGAGGGGTACGGGAGCAGTACTTC.

The chain combines TRBV10-1 with TRBJ2-5; 8 bases line up with TRBD1. Germline CDR1 reads WNHNN; CDR2 reads SYGVQD (reference sequence). J gave up 4 bases and V 9 bases, and 19 bases lay outside the gene matches. This CDR3 contains 17 residues. CDR3 bases: TGCGCCAGTCTCAGAATTTGGGCGGGACAGGAGCGAGAGACCCAGTACTTC. Its translation is CASLRIWAGQERETQYF.

The V gene is TRBV30, the J gene TRBJ2-3; no firm D call. With 8 bases removed from V and 0 bases from J, the gap between germline ends came to 18 bases. The CDR3 extends over 15 amino acids. From germline, CDR1 is GTSNPN and CDR2 SVGIG (reference sequence). The CDR3 bases are TGTGCCGCGGATGTCGGAACCCTAAGCACAGATACGCAGTATTTT. Protein: CAADVGTLSTDTQYF.

The chain uses TRBV6-6 and TRBJ2-1; 8 bases match TRBD1. CDR1 is MNHNY, CDR2 SVGAGI, per germline (reference sequence). This CDR3 spans 15 amino acids. The ends lost 5 bases at V and 7 bases at J; junction bases unmatched: 10. CDR3: CASSPGQGVINEQFF. Here the CDR3 DNA reads TGTGCCAGCAGTCCCGGACAGGGTGTTATAAATGAGCAGTTCTTC.

The chain employs TRBV2 and TRBJ2-2; the match to TRBD2 covers 9 bases. The V and J ends lost 11 bases and 6 bases, in that order; junction bases with no gene match: 19. This CDR3 is built from 17 residues. Germline CDR1 reads SNHLY; CDR2 reads FYNNEI. CDR3: CAPSDVPPGLAPGELFF. The CDR3 DNA is TGTGCCCCCAGTGATGTCCCCCCGGGACTAGCCCCCGGGGAGCTGTTTTTT. The whole variable domain, filled in from reference TRBV2 and TRBJ2-2, reads EPEVTQTPSHQVTQMGQEVILRCVPISNHLYFYWYRQILGQKVEFLVSFYNNEISEKSEIFDDQFSVERPDGSNFTLKIRSTKLEDSAMYFCAPSDVPPGLAPGELFFGEGSRLTVL.

The rearrangement uses TRBV28 and TRBJ2-3; either TRBD1 or TRBD2 may supply D (5 bases each). Germline V gives CDR1 MDHEN, CDR2 SYDVKM. V lost 5 bases and J 10 bases, leaving 13 bases between the germline ends. The CDR3 loop spans 12 amino acids. The CDR3 nucleotides read TGTGCCAGCAGTCAACCGGGACCCGCGCAGTATTTT. This sequence encodes CASSQPGPAQYF.

The chain has TRBV28 and TRBJ1-3; TRBD1 might be the D (6 bases). The V and J ends lost 6 bases and 3 bases respectively, with 9 bases between them. Germline CDR1 and CDR2: MDHEN and SYDVKM. This CDR3 has 13 residues. The CDR3 DNA reads as TGTGCCAGCAGACCAGGGGTTGGAAACACCATATATTTT. Residues: CASRPGVGNTIYF.

The V call is TRBV27, the J call TRBJ1-5, with D unclear. Trimming took 6 bases from V and 9 from J, leaving 18 bases between them. CDR3 length: 14 residues. Per germline, CDR1 MNHEY and CDR2 SMNVEV (reference sequence). The CDR3 reads CASSLGGSGLPQHF. In DNA, the CDR3 is TGTGCCAGCAGCCTAGGAGGGTCAGGACTGCCCCAGCATTTT.

The chain carries TRBV6-6 and TRBJ2-7, with 9 bases lining up with TRBD1. The CDR3 has 15 amino acids. Looked up from germline, CDR1 is MNHNY and CDR2 is SVGAGI (reference sequence). After removal of 4 bases from V and 4 bases from J, the junction contained 8 bases not matched to a gene. The CDR3 bases are TGTGCCAGCAGTTTTATTCAGGACAGGGGTTACGAGCAGTACTTC. This encodes CASSFIQDRGYEQYF.

This chain uses TRBV9 with TRBJ2-5; D call uncertain. Trimming removed 0 bases from V and 1 base from J, with 22 bases in between. Germline CDR1 is SGDLS and CDR2 is YYNGEE. The CDR3 is 19 amino acids. The CDR3, as DNA: TGTGCCAGCAGCGTAGGGACCCTAAAAATATCCCCCCTCCAAGAGACCCAGTACTTC. It encodes CASSVGTLKISPLQETQYF. The variable domain in full, completed from reference TRBV9 and TRBJ2-5, reads DSGVTQTPKHLITATGQRVTLRCSPRSGDLSVYWYQQSLDQGLQFLIQYYNGEERAKGNILERFSAQQFPDLHSELNLSSLELGDSALYFCASSVGTLKISPLQETQYFGPGTRLLVL.

The chain combines TRBV6-1 with TRBJ2-1, with 8 bases identical to TRBD2. The germline CDR1 and CDR2 sequences are MNHNS and SASEGT. CDR3 size: 15 residues. Trimming removed 8 bases from V and 4 bases from J; junction bases left unmatched: 10. As DNA, the CDR3 is TGTGCCAGCGGGTTTGGGGTAGCGGGGTACAATGAGCAGTTCTTC. Protein sequence: CASGFGVAGYNEQFF.

The chain uses TRBV7-9 and TRBJ2-1, with 11 nucleotides matching TRBD1. Unmatched junction bases numbered 7, after V lost 5 bases and J lost 7 bases. Germline V gene data show CDR1 as SEHNR and CDR2 as FQNEAQ (reference sequence). The CDR3 runs to 15 residues. The CDR3 reads CASSPGQGAWNEQFF. CDR3 DNA: TGTGCCAGCAGCCCAGGACAGGGGGCCTGGAATGAGCAGTTCTTC.